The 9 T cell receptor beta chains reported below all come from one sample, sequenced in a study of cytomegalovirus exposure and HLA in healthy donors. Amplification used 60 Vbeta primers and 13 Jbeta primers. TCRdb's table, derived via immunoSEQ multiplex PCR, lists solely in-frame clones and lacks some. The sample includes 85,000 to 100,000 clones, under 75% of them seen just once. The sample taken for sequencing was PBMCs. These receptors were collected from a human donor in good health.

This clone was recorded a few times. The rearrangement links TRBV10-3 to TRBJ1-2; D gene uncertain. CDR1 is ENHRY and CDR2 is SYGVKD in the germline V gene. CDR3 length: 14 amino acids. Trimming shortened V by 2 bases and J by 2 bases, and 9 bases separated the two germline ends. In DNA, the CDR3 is TGTGCCATCAGTGAGGGGCAGGCGAACTATGGCTACACCTTC. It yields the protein CAISEGQANYGYTF.

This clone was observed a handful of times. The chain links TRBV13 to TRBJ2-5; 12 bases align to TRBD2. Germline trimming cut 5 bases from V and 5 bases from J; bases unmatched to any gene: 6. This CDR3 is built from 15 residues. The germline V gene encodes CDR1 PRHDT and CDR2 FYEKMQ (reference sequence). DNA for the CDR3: TGTGCCAGCAGCGATTCCGGGACTAGCGGGGAGACCCAGTACTTC. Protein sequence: CASSDSGTSGETQYF. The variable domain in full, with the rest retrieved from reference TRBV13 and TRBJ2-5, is AAGVIQSPRHLIKEKRETATLKCYPIPRHDTVYWYQQGPGQDPQFLISFYEKMQSDKGSIPDRFSAQQFSDYHSELNMSSLELGDSALYFCASSDSGTSGETQYFGPGTRLLVL.

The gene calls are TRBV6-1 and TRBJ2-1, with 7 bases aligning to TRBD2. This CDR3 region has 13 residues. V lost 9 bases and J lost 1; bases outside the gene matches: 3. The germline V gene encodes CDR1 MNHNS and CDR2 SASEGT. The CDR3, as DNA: TGTGCCAGTTGGGGGGGTTCCTACAATGAGCAGTTCTTC. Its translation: CASWGGSYNEQFF.

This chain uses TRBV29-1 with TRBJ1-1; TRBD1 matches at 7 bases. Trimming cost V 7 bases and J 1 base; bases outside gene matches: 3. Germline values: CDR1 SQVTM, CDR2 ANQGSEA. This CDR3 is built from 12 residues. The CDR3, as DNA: TGCAGCGCCTACAGGGGGAACACTGAAGCTTTCTTT. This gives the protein CSAYRGNTEAFF. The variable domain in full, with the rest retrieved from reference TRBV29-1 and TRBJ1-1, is SAVISQKPSRDICQRGTSLTIQCQVDSQVTMMFWYRQQPGQSLTLIATANQGSEATYESGFVIDKFPISRPNLTFSTLTVSNMSPEDSSIYLCSAYRGNTEAFFGQGTRLTVV.

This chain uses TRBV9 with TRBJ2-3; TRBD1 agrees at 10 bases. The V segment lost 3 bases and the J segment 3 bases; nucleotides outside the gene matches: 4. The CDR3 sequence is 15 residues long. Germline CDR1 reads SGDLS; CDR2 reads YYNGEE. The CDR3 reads CASSAGQGETDTQYF. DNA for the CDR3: TGTGCCAGCAGCGCAGGACAGGGGGAAACAGATACGCAGTATTTT.

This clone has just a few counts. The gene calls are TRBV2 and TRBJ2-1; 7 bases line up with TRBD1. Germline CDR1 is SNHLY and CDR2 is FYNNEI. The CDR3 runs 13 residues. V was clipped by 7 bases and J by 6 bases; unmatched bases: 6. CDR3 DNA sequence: TGTGCCAGCAATTGGAACAGGGGCAATGAGCAGTTCTTC. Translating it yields CASNWNRGNEQFF. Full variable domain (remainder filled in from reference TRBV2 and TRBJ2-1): EPEVTQTPSHQVTQMGQEVILRCVPISNHLYFYWYRQILGQKVEFLVSFYNNEISEKSEIFDDQFSVERPDGSNFTLKIRSTKLEDSAMYFCASNWNRGNEQFFGPGTRLTVL.

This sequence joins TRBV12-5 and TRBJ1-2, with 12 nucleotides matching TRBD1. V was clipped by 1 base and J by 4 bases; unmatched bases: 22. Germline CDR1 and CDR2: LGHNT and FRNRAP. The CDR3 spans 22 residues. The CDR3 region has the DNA TGTGCTAGTGGTTTGGGCTCGGGGACAGGGGGCTCGACTCCTAAACGCGGCTATGGCTACACCTTC. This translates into CASGLGSGTGGSTPKRGYGYTF.

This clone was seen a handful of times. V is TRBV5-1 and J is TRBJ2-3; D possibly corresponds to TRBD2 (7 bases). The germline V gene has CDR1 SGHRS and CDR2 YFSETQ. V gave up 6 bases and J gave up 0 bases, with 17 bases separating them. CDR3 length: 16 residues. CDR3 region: CASTLRGGASTDTQYF. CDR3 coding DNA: TGCGCCAGCACACTGAGGGGGGGGGCCAGCACAGATACGCAGTATTTT.

The CDR3 loop is CASSLGQGATNEKLFF. CDR3 nucleotides: TGCGCCAGCAGCTTGGGACAGGGGGCCACTAATGAAAAACTGTTTTTT. The rearrangement uses TRBV5-1 and TRBJ1-4; 10 nucleotides match TRBD1. From germline, CDR1 is SGHRS and CDR2 YFSETQ. Losses at the gene ends were 0 bases for V and 2 bases for J; bases not matched to a gene: 1. The CDR3 is 16 amino acids.